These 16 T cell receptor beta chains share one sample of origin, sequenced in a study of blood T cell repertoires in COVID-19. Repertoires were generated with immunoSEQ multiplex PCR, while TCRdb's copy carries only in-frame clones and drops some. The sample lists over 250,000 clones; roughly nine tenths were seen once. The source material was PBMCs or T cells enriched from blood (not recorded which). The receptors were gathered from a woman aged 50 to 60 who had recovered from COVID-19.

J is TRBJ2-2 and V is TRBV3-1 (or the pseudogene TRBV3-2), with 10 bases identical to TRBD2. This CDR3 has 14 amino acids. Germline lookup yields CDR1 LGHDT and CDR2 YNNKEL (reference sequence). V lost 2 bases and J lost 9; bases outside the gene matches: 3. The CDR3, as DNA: TGTGCCAGCAGCCAACTAGCGGGAGTCCGGGAGCTGTTTTTT. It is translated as CASSQLAGVRELFF.

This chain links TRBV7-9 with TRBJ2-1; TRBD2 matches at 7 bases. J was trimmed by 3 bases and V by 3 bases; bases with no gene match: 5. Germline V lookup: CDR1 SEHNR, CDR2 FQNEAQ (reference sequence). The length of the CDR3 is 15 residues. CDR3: CASSFAGGSYNEQFF. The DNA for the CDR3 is TGTGCCAGCAGCTTTGCTGGCGGGAGCTACAATGAGCAGTTCTTC. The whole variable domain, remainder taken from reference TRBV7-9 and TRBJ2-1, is DTGVSQNPRHKITKRGQNVTFRCDPISEHNRLYWYRQTLGQGPEFLTYFQNEAQLEKSRLLSDRFSAERPKGSFSTLEIQRTEQGDSAMYLCASSFAGGSYNEQFFGPGTRLTVL.

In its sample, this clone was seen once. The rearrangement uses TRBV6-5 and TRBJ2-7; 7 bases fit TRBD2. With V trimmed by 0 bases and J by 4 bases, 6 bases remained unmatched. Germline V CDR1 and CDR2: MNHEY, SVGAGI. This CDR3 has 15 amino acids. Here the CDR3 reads CASSYSGGSAYEQYF. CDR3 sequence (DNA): TGTGCCAGCAGTTACTCTGGCGGGAGCGCTTACGAGCAGTACTTC.

The CDR3 region has the DNA TGTGCCTGGAAGGGACAGGACCTGAGCAATCAGCCCCAGCATTTT. Encoded protein: CAWKGQDLSNQPQHF. V gene TRBV30 combines with J gene TRBJ1-5; 8 bases are shared with TRBD1. The germline gives CDR1 GTSNPN, CDR2 SVGIG (reference sequence). This CDR3 is built from 15 residues. Trimming cost V 4 bases and J 1 base; bases outside gene matches: 6.

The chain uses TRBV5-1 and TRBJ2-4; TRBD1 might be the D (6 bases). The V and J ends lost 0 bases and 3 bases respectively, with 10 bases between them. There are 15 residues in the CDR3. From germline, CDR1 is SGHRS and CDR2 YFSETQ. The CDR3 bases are TGCGCCAGCAGCTTGGGTACCAGGGGCAAAAACATTCAGTACTTC. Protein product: CASSLGTRGKNIQYF.

The CDR3 nucleotides are TGTGCCAGCAGTTTGCCGGGAAACTATGGCTACACCTTC. Residues: CASSLPGNYGYTF. This chain connects TRBV28 to TRBJ1-2; no reliable D call. The V gene lost 3 bases and the J gene lost 2 bases, with 7 bases spanning the gap. The germline gives CDR1 MDHEN, CDR2 SYDVKM. There are 13 residues in the CDR3.

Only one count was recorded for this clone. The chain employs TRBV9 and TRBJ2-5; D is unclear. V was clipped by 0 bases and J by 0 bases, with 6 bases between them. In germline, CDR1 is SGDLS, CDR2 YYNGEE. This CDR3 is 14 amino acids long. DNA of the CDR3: TGTGCCAGCAGCGTAGGCCAGAACCAAGAGACCCAGTACTTC. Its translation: CASSVGQNQETQYF.

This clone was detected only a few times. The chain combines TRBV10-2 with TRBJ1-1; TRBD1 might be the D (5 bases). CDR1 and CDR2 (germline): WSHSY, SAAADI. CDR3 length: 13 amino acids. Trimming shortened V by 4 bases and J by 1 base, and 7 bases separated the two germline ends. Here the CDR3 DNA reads TGCGCCAGCAGTGGACAGCCGAACACTGAAGCTTTCTTT. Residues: CASSGQPNTEAFF.

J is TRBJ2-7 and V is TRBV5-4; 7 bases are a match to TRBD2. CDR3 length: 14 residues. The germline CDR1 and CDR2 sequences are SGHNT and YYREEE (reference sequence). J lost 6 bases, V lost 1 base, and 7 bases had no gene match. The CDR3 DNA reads TGTGCCAGCAGCTTGCGCGGGAGATCTTCCGAGCAGTACTTC. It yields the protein CASSLRGRSSEQYF.

Written as DNA, the CDR3 is TGTGCCAGCAGTTTGCTTGAGCGGGGCTACACCTTC. Its translation: CASSLLERGYTF. The chain couples TRBV28 to TRBJ1-2, with no clear D. The CDR3 loop spans 12 amino acids. V was cut by 3 bases and J by 8 bases, with 10 bases left in between. Germline V gene lookup returns CDR1 MDHEN and CDR2 SYDVKM.

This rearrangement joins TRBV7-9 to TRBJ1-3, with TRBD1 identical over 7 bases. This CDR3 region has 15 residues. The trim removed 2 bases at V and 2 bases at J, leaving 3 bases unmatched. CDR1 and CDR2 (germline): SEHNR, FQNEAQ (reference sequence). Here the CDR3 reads CASSLMQGAGNTIYF. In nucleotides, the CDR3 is TGTGCCAGCAGCTTAATGCAGGGGGCTGGAAACACCATATATTTT.

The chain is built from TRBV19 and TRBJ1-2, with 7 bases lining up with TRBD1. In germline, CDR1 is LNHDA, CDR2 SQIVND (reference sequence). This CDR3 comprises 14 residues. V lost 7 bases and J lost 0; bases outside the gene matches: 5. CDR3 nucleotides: TGTGCCAGTAATCTGGGACAGACTAACTATGGCTACACCTTC. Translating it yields CASNLGQTNYGYTF.

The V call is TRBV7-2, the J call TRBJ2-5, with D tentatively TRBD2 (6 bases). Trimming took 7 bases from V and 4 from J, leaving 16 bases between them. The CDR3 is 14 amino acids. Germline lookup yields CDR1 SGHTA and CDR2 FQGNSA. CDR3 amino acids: CASTYRGARETQYF. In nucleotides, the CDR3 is TGTGCCAGCACCTACCGCGGGGCCCGAGAGACCCAGTACTTC.

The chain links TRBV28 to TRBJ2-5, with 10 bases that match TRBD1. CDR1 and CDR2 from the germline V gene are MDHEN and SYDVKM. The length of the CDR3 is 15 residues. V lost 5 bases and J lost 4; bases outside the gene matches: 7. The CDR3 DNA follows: TGTGCCAGCAGTCCCCGGACAGGGGGTACAGAGACCCAGTACTTC. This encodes CASSPRTGGTETQYF. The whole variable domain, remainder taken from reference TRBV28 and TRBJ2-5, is DVKVTQSSRYLVKRTGEKVFLECVQDMDHENMFWYRQDPGLGLRLIYFSYDVKMKEKGDIPEGYSVSREKKERFSLILESASTNQTSMYLCASSPRTGGTETQYFGPGTRLLVL.

The CDR3 is CASSLSGGVGTEAFF. The CDR3 DNA follows: TGTGCCAGCAGCTTAAGCGGGGGGGTGGGCACTGAAGCTTTCTTT. The gene calls are TRBV7-2 and TRBJ1-1; D is perhaps TRBD1 (5 bases). From germline, CDR1 is SGHTA and CDR2 FQGNSA. V lost 2 bases to trimming and J lost 4 bases, with 14 bases between them. The CDR3 length is 15 residues.

CDR3 in DNA: TGTGCCAGCAGTCTAGCGGGGACGAGCACAGATACGCAGTATTTT. This codes for CASSLAGTSTDTQYF. The chain recombines TRBV7-3 with TRBJ2-3; 9 nucleotides agree with TRBD2. The trim removed 6 bases at V and 0 bases at J, leaving 4 bases unmatched. CDR3 length: 15 residues. CDR1 SGHTA and CDR2 FQGTGA come from the germline V gene.